These T cell receptor beta chains were read from a single sample in a study of cytomegalovirus exposure and HLA in healthy donors. Sequencing used immunoSEQ multiplex PCR; TCRdb keeps in-frame clones, though not all of them. The sample yields around 120,000 clones, roughly 80% seen once. The sample was PBMCs. The receptors derive from a woman in her thirties or forties in good health and CMV-seropositive. Both conserved end residues are part of each CDR3. The order of the fields is J gene, D gene, clone size, V gene, CDR3 DNA, CDR3 protein. The D gene is left open where the match is weak. Size values are once, few and many counts, or a class for expanded clones, and some rows have none.

TRBJ2-5 | TRBD2 | . | TRBV19 | TGTGCCAGTAGTCCCCTGACTAGCGCACAAGAGACCCAGTACTTC | CASSPLTSAQETQYF
TRBJ1-4 | . | . | TRBV5-1 | TGCGCCAGCAGCTTCGGAGAAAGTGCAACTAATGAAAAACTGTTTTTT | CASSFGESATNEKLFF
TRBJ1-2 | TRBD1 | once | TRBV5-6 | TGTGCCAGCAGCTTGGCCTACAGGGGCGCTGGCTACACCTTC | CASSLAYRGAGYTF
TRBJ2-7 | TRBD1 | . | TRBV25-1 | TGTGCCAGCACCCAGACCGGGACAGGGGGGACCGAGCAGTACTTC | CASTQTGTGGTEQYF
TRBJ2-2 | . | . | TRBV7-2 | TGTGCCAGCAGCTTAGTCGAGATTAACACCGGGGAGCTGTTTTTT | CASSLVEINTGELFF
TRBJ2-7 | . | . | TRBV29-1 | TGCAGCGCAAGAGGGGGTAAGAACGAGCAGTACTTC | CSARGGKNEQYF
TRBJ2-5 | TRBD2 | . | TRBV13 | TGTGCCAGCAGCTTGGCACTAGCGCCGCAAGAGACCCAGTACTTC | CASSLALAPQETQYF
TRBJ2-1 | . | . | TRBV2 | TGTGCCAGCAGTGGAGAGCGCCCGGAGCAGTTCTTC | CASSGERPEQFF
TRBJ2-3 | TRBD2 | . | TRBV19 | TGTGCCAGTAGTCCTTGGGGTAGCGGGGGGGCAGGTACGCAGTATTTT | CASSPWGSGGAGTQYF
TRBJ1-2 | . | . | TRBV30 | TGTGCCTGGACCCTTGGGGAGGGGTTAAGCTATGGCTACACCTTC | CAWTLGEGLSYGYTF
TRBJ1-5 | TRBD1 | . | TRBV7-9 | TGTGCCAGCAGCCCGACAGGGGGAGGAAATCAGCCCCAGCATTTT | CASSPTGGGNQPQHF
TRBJ1-1 | TRBD1 | . | TRBV7-9 | TGTGCCAGCAGCTCCGGACAGGGGGCGAAGGGCACTGAAGCTTTCTTT | CASSSGQGAKGTEAFF
TRBJ1-2 | TRBD1 | . | TRBV7-9 | TGTGCCAGCAGCCAGAAACAGGGACAGGTCGGCGGCTACACCTTC | CASSQKQGQVGGYTF
TRBJ2-5 | TRBD2 | . | TRBV7-3 | TGTGCCAGCAGCCCAGGACTAGACCAGACCCAGTACTTC | CASSPGLDQTQYF
TRBJ1-5 | . | . | TRBV6-1 | TGTGCCAGCGGTCTCAACAGGCTAAATCAGCCCCAGCATTTT | CASGLNRLNQPQHF
TRBJ2-1 | TRBD1 | . | TRBV7-2 | TGTGCCAGCTCGTTGACAGGGGAAGCGCGTAATGAGCAGTTCTTC | CASSLTGEARNEQFF
TRBJ1-2 | TRBD1 | . | TRBV7-2 | TGTGCCAGCAGCTTAGCGGTGGCAGGGGGTTGGGGCTACACCTTC | CASSLAVAGGWGYTF
TRBJ2-3 | TRBD2 | . | TRBV5-1 | TGCGCCAGCAGACCCGGACTAGCGGCCACAGATACGCAGTATTTT | CASRPGLAATDTQYF
TRBJ1-4 | TRBD1 | . | TRBV7-9 | TGTGCCAGCAGCCGGGACAGACTTAATGAAAAACTGTTTTTT | CASSRDRLNEKLFF
TRBJ2-1 | . | . | TRBV4-2 | TGTGCCAGCAGCCAAGAACCTGCGGAGAGCTCCTACAATGAGCAGTTCTTC | CASSQEPAESSYNEQFF
TRBJ2-7 | TRBD2 | . | TRBV5-4 | TGTGCCAGCAGCCCACCTAGCGGGGGTAACTACGAGCAGTACTTC | CASSPPSGGNYEQYF
TRBJ2-1 | . | . | TRBV4-1 | TGCGCCAGCAGCCAAGTACCGAGCTCCTACAATGAGCAGTTCTTC | CASSQVPSSYNEQFF
TRBJ2-1 | . | . | TRBV12-2 | TGTGCAAGTCGCTCCAGACTAGCGGGACGATCGGGAGAGCAGTTCTTC | CASRSRLAGRSGEQFF
TRBJ1-2 | . | . | TRBV29-1 | TGCAGCGCCCGAACAGGGCCCCATGGCTACACCTTC | CSARTGPHGYTF
TRBJ2-6 | . | few | TRBV9 | TGTGCCAGCAGCCCTCCAAGGAGAGGGGAGGTTGGGGCCAACGTCCTGACTTTC | CASSPPRRGEVGANVLTF
TRBJ1-6 | TRBD1 | few | TRBV5-5 | TGTGCCAGCAGTTTAACGGGACAGGGAGGGTCCTATAATTCACCCCTCCACTTT | CASSLTGQGGSYNSPLHF
TRBJ1-4 | TRBD1 | . | TRBV5-6 | TGTGCCAGCAGCTTTAAGACAGGGGGTGAAAAACTGTTTTTT | CASSFKTGGEKLFF
TRBJ2-5 | . | . | TRBV29-1 | TGCAGCGTTCAGATGTCGCAAGAGACCCAGTACTTC | CSVQMSQETQYF
TRBJ2-7 | TRBD2 | . | TRBV15 | TGTGCCACCAGCAGAGATGTTAGAGTGGGCGGGAGCTACGAGCAGTACTTC | CATSRDVRVGGSYEQYF
TRBJ2-7 | . | . | TRBV13 | TGTGCCAGCAGCCTAGGCACTGAGAGTAGCGGTCTAACCTACGAGCAGTACTTC | CASSLGTESSGLTYEQYF
TRBJ2-1 | . | . | TRBV7-9 | TGTGCCAGCAGCTTGCGAGGTTTTGAGGATGAGCAGTTCTTC | CASSLRGFEDEQFF
TRBJ2-3 | TRBD1 | . | TRBV4-1 | TGCGCCAGCAGCCAAGATCCGCGAAACACAGGGGGTACGCAGTATTTT | CASSQDPRNTGGTQYF
TRBJ1-3 | . | few | TRBV5-1 | TGCGCCAGCAGCTTGGCCGAACGGAGCTCTGGAAACACCATATATTTT | CASSLAERSSGNTIYF
TRBJ1-1 | . | . | TRBV9 | TGTGCCAGCAGCGTAGGCCCAGGGGAAATGGGTGAAGCTTTCTTT | CASSVGPGEMGEAFF
TRBJ2-7 | TRBD2 | . | TRBV4-2 | TGTGCCAGCAGCCCACTGGGACTAGCGGGAGGATACGAGCAGTACTTC | CASSPLGLAGGYEQYF
TRBJ1-1 | TRBD1 | . | TRBV6-1 | TGTGCCAGCAGTGGTAACAGGGGTGACACTGAAGCTTTCTTT | CASSGNRGDTEAFF
TRBJ1-2 | TRBD1 | . | TRBV25-1 | TGTGCCAGCAGTGAATCGAAGGGACAGGGGAACTATGGCTACACCTTC | CASSESKGQGNYGYTF
TRBJ2-1 | TRBD1 | once | TRBV14 | TGTGCCAGCAGCCAAGATTGGAACCGGGACAGAGCCTACAATGAGCAGTTCTTC | CASSQDWNRDRAYNEQFF
TRBJ1-1 | TRBD1 | . | TRBV7-2 | TGTGCCAGCAGCTTTCAGGGGGCGGGTACTGAAGCTTTCTTT | CASSFQGAGTEAFF
TRBJ1-1 | . | . | TRBV7-9 | TGTGCCAGCAGCTTCCTGGTAGGGAGGTCCACTGAAGCTTTCTTT | CASSFLVGRSTEAFF
TRBJ1-6 | . | . | TRBV25-1 | TGTGCCAGCAAAGAGACTAGTTATAATTCACCCCTCCACTTT | CASKETSYNSPLHF
TRBJ1-4 | TRBD1 | few | TRBV6-5 | TGTGCCAGCAGTTACTCAGGGGCGACAGGGGAAAAACTGTTTTTT | CASSYSGATGEKLFF
TRBJ2-2 | . | . | TRBV6-1 | TGTGCCAGCACTCACCAGGGGTGGGGCACCGGGGAGCTGTTTTTT | CASTHQGWGTGELFF
TRBJ2-7 | TRBD1 | . | TRBV4-3 | TGCGCCAGCAGCCAAGGGACAGGAAGCTCCTACGAGCAGTACTTC | CASSQGTGSSYEQYF
TRBJ2-3 | . | . | TRBV9 | TGTGCCAGCAGCCTGTCAGATACGCAGTATTTT | CASSLSDTQYF
TRBJ2-7 | TRBD1 | few | TRBV5-4 | TGTGCCAGCAGCTCTACAGGGGGGGAGCAGTACTTC | CASSSTGGEQYF
TRBJ1-2 | TRBD1 | . | TRBV6-1 | TGTGCCAGCAGTCTAGGGACAGCTTACTATGGCTACACCTTC | CASSLGTAYYGYTF
TRBJ2-7 | TRBD1 | . | TRBV6-1 | TGTGCCAGCAGTGAATCAAGGGGGCGAACCTACGAGCAGTACTTC | CASSESRGRTYEQYF
TRBJ2-1 | TRBD2 | . | TRBV7-3 | TGTGCCAGCAGCCCCAGCGGGGGGTCCAATGAGCAGTTCTTC | CASSPSGGSNEQFF
TRBJ1-1 | TRBD1 | . | TRBV9 | TGTGCCAGCAGCGTAGATCGGACAGGGGGGACTGAGGCTTTCTTT | CASSVDRTGGTEAFF
TRBJ2-5 | . | once | TRBV15 | TGTGCCACCAGCCCCGCTTTGGGGAGGTCGCAAGAGACCCAGTACTTC | CATSPALGRSQETQYF
TRBJ2-6 | . | . | TRBV6-5 | TGTGCCAGCAGTTCGAGACAGACCTCTGGGGCCAACGTCCTGACTTTC | CASSSRQTSGANVLTF
TRBJ2-2 | TRBD2 | . | TRBV7-9 | TGTGCCAGCAGCCTAAGGAGGCGGGAGACCGGGGAGCTGTTTTTT | CASSLRRRETGELFF
TRBJ2-1 | . | . | TRBV4-1 | TGCGCCAGCAGCCAAGGGGGACTGAGGTTGCGGGACAATGAGCAGTTCTTC | CASSQGGLRLRDNEQFF
TRBJ2-1 | . | few | TRBV27 | TGTGCCAGCGGCACGGGACTGGCGAATCTTAGGTTCTTC | CASGTGLANLRFF